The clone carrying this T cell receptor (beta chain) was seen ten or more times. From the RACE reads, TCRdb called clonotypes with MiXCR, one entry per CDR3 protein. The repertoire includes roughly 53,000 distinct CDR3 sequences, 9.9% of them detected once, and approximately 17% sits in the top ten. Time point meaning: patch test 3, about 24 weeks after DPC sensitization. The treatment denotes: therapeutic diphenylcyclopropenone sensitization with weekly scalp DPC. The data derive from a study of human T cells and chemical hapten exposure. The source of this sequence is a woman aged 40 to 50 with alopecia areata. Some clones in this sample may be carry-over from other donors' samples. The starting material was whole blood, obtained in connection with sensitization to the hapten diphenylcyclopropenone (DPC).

The CDR3 reads CASSFSSLYEQYF. In DNA form, the CDR3 reads TGTGCCAGCAGCTTCAGTTCCCTCTACGAGCAGTACTTC. The chain employs TRBV11-2 and TRBJ2-7; D is ambiguous. CDR3 size: 13 residues. From germline, CDR1 is SGHAT and CDR2 FQNNGV. V was trimmed by 3 bases and J by 3 bases, leaving 9 bases between them. The variable domain in full, completed from reference TRBV11-2 and TRBJ2-7, reads EAGVAQSPRYKIIEKRQSVAFWCNPISGHATLYWYQQILGQGPKLLIQFQNNGVVDDSQLPKDRFSAERLKGVDSTLKIQPAKLEDSAVYLCASSFSSLYEQYFGPGTRLTVT.